Here is one TCR beta chain with its context. This clonotype counts as medium-sized (0.01 to 0.1%). Its antigen target is currently unknown. Base qualities are not provided; no much larger clone lies one nucleotide away. Spanning cysteine to phenylalanine, the CDR3 consists of 15 amino acids. Just the 45-base CDR3 DNA is kept, in frame starting at base 1. CDR1 and CDR2 are drawn from the germline V gene (reference sequence): LNHDA, SQIVND. V and J are truncated by 5 bases and 1 base respectively, leaving an intervening sequence of 14 bases. This entry belongs to a study of liver allograft versus peripheral blood T cells (dated by TCRdb to about 2020). General notes on the study: T cell receptor repertoires present within transplanted livers were compared with repertoires in the peripheral blood of liver transplant recipients.

The investigation overall reported the following: According to the report, the T cell receptor repertoires detected in peripheral blood were different from the repertoires found inside liver allografts.

Sequenced on an Illumina MiSeq. TCRdb applied fastp at Q25 and MiXCR to the public reads, then kept only in-frame beta chains. Under each unique CDR3 protein, matching rows form one entry showing the most common genes and DNA. This sample holds roughly 3,700 distinct CDR3 sequences; more than 15% were observed only once. The ten largest clones add up to around a fifth of the sample. The chain links TRBV19 with TRBJ1-1, with the D gene uncertain. This receptor was taken from a human patient who had a liver transplant. After a transplant, certain T cells may trace back to the graft donor. The CDR3 sequence is CASSSPAEANTEAFF. Here is the DNA: TGTGCCAGTAGTTCACCGGCCGAGGCGAACACTGAAGCTTTCTTT. Full variable domain (CDR3 extended with the reference TRBV19 and TRBJ1-1 proteins): DGGITQSPKYLFRKEGQNVTLSCEQNLNHDAMYWYRQDPGQGLRLIYYSQIVNDFQKGDIAEGYSVSREKKESFPLTVTSAQKNPTAFYLCASSSPAEANTEAFFGQGTRLTVV.